The T cell receptor (beta chain) under discussion was sequenced for a study of identical twins. Germline CDR1 and CDR2: ENHRY and SYGVKD. Trimming at V came to 10 bases and at J to 7 bases, leaving 4 bases not matched to a gene. The CDR3 contains 12 residues. TCRdb re-called the 5' RACE reads with MiXCR, one entry per CDR3 protein. The table lists about 470,000 distinct CDR3 sequences, less than 25% of them singletons. This clonotype appeared a few times. These data also formed part of another study, on T cells expressing NK-cell markers.

The source material was CD4+ T cells sorted from blood. The receptor's source is a woman aged 18-35 years in good health. The rearrangement links TRBV10-3 to TRBJ1-6, with TRBD1 identical over 7 bases. Written as DNA, the CDR3 is TGTGCCACGGGACAGCAGAATTCACCCCTCCACTTT. Translation gives CATGQQNSPLHF.